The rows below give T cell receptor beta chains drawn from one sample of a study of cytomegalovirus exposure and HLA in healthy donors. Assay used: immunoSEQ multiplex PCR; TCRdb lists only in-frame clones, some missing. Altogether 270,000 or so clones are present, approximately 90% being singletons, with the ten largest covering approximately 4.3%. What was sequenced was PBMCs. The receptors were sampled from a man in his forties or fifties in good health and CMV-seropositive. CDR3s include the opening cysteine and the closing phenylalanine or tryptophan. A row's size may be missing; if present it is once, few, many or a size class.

cdr3_aa: CASSYSRTGGGYGYTF; j_call: TRBJ1-2; v_call: TRBV6-5; clone_size: .
cdr3_aa: CSARYYEQYF; j_call: TRBJ2-7; v_call: TRBV20-1; clone_size: once
cdr3_aa: CASSFPASGTKNIQYF; j_call: TRBJ2-4; v_call: TRBV7-9; clone_size: .
cdr3_aa: CASSITTSGSNEQFF; j_call: TRBJ2-1; v_call: TRBV19; clone_size: .
cdr3_aa: CASSSVRAGELFF; j_call: TRBJ2-2; v_call: TRBV11-2; clone_size: .
cdr3_aa: CASSPGQGGNEQFF; j_call: TRBJ2-1; v_call: TRBV18; clone_size: once
cdr3_aa: CAIRSGTGGNTIYF; j_call: TRBJ1-3; v_call: TRBV10-3; clone_size: few
cdr3_aa: CAWSVPAGPRYEQYF; j_call: TRBJ2-7; v_call: TRBV30; clone_size: few
cdr3_aa: CASSFRAGRAGYNEQFF; j_call: TRBJ2-1; v_call: TRBV7-8; clone_size: .
cdr3_aa: CSVKGLGAFF; j_call: TRBJ1-1; v_call: TRBV29-1; clone_size: few
cdr3_aa: CASSQEAGGYEQYF; j_call: TRBJ2-7; v_call: TRBV4-1; clone_size: .
cdr3_aa: CAWRGGTSGTLYEQYF; j_call: TRBJ2-7; v_call: TRBV30; clone_size: once
cdr3_aa: CSGSTGGDNEQFF; j_call: TRBJ2-1; v_call: TRBV29-1; clone_size: .
cdr3_aa: CATSRGQDRVYEQYF; j_call: TRBJ2-7; v_call: TRBV15; clone_size: .
cdr3_aa: CASSFEGAGEKLFF; j_call: TRBJ1-4; v_call: TRBV6-5; clone_size: few
cdr3_aa: CASSSQGVNNEKLFF; j_call: TRBJ1-4; v_call: TRBV2; clone_size: .
cdr3_aa: CASSSGTGLNTEAFF; j_call: TRBJ1-1; v_call: TRBV5-1; clone_size: .
cdr3_aa: CASSSRAGVGEQYF; j_call: TRBJ2-7; v_call: TRBV5-1; clone_size: few
cdr3_aa: CASSIGPSTGTDTQYF; j_call: TRBJ2-3; v_call: TRBV19; clone_size: .
cdr3_aa: CASSLAGGPGTQYF; j_call: TRBJ2-3; v_call: TRBV5-6; clone_size: once
cdr3_aa: CASRTILSYEQYF; j_call: TRBJ2-7; v_call: TRBV28; clone_size: .
cdr3_aa: CASSLAGTSGYNEQFF; j_call: TRBJ2-1; v_call: TRBV5-6; clone_size: .
cdr3_aa: CASSPLGPGQVGSYGYTF; j_call: TRBJ1-2; v_call: TRBV21-1; clone_size: .
cdr3_aa: CASQDSENGYTF; j_call: TRBJ1-2; v_call: TRBV19; clone_size: .
cdr3_aa: CASSVLDRGGNEQFF; j_call: TRBJ2-1; v_call: TRBV2; clone_size: once
cdr3_aa: CASSSGLAGGWFF; j_call: TRBJ2-1; v_call: TRBV7-9; clone_size: .
cdr3_aa: CASSLGSGRVSPQHF; j_call: TRBJ1-5; v_call: TRBV11-2; clone_size: .
cdr3_aa: CASSGVEPAEAFF; j_call: TRBJ1-1; v_call: TRBV2; clone_size: .
cdr3_aa: CATSGYTRRSADTQYF; j_call: TRBJ2-3; v_call: TRBV15; clone_size: .
cdr3_aa: CASSFGDIGYEQYF; j_call: .; v_call: TRBV11-2; clone_size: .